This T cell receptor (beta chain) was recovered during a study of read filtering for tumor transcriptome and immune sequencing. Study overall: After DNase treatment, RNA was made into whole-transcriptome libraries. TCR-mapped reads were about 4.05 to 11 million with IR-seq versus roughly 85 to 1,400 with RNA-seq.

V was cut by 5 bases and J by 1 base, with 17 bases left in between. The CDR3 extends over 16 amino acids. CDR1 is SEHNR, CDR2 FQNEAQ, per germline (reference sequence). The library was built from 400 ng RNA with molecular barcoded adaptors for alpha/delta and beta/gamma chains. TCRdb used MiXCR to reprocess the reads, holding one entry per CDR3 protein. Of tens of thousands of distinct CDR3 sequences in the sample, 11% to 15% were seen once. The rearrangement uses TRBV7-9 and TRBJ2-5; D is perhaps TRBD1 or TRBD2 (5 bases each). Sample: a population of CD138-negative cells sorted from bone marrow. The TCR was taken from a donor aged 40 or over with multiple myeloma. CDR3 protein: CASSNEGQGFQETQYF. CDR3 DNA sequence: TGTGCCAGCAGCAACGAGGGGCAGGGTTTCCAAGAGACCCAGTACTTC.